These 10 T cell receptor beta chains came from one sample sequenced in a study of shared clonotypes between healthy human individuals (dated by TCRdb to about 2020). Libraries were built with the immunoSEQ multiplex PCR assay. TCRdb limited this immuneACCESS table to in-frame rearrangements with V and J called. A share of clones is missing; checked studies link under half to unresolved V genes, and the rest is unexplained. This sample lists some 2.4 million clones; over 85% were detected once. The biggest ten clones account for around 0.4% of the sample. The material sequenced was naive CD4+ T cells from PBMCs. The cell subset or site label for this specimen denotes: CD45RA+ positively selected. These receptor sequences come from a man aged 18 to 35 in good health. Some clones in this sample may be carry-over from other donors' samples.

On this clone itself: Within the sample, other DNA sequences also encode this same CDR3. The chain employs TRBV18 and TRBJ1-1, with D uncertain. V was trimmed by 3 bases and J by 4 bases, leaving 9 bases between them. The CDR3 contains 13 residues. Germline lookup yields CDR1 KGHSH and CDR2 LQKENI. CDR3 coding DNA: TGTGCCAGCTCACCGCCAGGCGTCACTGAAGCTTTCTTT. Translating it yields CASSPPGVTEAFF.

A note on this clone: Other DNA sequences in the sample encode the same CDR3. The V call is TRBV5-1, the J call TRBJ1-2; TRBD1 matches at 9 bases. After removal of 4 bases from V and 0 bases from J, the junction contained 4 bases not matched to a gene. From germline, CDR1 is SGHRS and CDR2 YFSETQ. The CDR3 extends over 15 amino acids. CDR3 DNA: TGCGCCAGCAGCCCGGACAGGGGCGCTAACTATGGCTACACCTTC. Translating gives CASSPDRGANYGYTF.

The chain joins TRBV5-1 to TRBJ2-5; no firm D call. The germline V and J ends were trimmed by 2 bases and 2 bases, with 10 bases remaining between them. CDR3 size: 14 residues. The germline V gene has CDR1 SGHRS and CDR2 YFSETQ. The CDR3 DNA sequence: TGCGCCAGCAGCTTTGGGCACGGACAAGAGACCCAGTACTTC. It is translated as CASSFGHGQETQYF.

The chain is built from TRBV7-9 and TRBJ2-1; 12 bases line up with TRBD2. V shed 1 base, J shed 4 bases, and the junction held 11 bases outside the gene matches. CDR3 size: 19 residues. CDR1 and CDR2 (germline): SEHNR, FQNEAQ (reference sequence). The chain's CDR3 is CASSLGFWASGREYNEQFF. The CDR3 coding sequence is TGTGCCAGCAGCTTAGGGTTCTGGGCTAGCGGGAGGGAATACAATGAGCAGTTCTTC.

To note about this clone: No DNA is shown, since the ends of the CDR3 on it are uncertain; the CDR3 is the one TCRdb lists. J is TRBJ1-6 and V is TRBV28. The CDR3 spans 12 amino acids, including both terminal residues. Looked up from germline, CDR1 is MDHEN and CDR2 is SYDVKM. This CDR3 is CASSSSGGPLHF.

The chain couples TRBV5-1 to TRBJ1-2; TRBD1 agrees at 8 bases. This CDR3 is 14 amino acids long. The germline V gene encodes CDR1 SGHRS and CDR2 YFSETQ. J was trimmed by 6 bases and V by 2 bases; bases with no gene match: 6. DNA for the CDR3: TGCGCCAGCAGCTTTAAAGCAGGGGGCGATGGCTACACCTTC. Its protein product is CASSFKAGGDGYTF.

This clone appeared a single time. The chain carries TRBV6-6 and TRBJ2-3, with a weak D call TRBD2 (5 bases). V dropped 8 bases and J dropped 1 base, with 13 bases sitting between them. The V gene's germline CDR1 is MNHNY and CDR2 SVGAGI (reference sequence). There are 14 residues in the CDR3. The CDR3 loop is CASVGVRGTDTQYF. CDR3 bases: TGTGCCAGCGTCGGGGTTCGGGGCACAGATACGCAGTATTTT.

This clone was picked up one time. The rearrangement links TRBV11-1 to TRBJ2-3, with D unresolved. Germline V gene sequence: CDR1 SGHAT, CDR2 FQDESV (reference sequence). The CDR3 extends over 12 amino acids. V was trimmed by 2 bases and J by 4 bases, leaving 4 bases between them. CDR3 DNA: TGTGCCAGCAGCTTATCCCCAGATACGCAGTATTTT. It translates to CASSLSPDTQYF. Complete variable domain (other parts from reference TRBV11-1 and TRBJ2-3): EAEVAQSPRYKITEKSQAVAFWCDPISGHATLYWYRQILGQGPELLVQFQDESVVDDSQLPKDRFSAERLKGVDSTLKIQPAELGDSAMYLCASSLSPDTQYFGPGTRLTVL.

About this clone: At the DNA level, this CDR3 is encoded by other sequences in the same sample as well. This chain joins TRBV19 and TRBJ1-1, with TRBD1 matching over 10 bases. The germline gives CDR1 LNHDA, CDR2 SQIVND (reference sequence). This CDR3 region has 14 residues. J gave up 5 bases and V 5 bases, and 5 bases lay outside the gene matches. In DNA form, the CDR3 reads TGTGCCAGTAGTGTGACAGGGGGCGGAACTGAAGCTTTCTTT. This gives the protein CASSVTGGGTEAFF.

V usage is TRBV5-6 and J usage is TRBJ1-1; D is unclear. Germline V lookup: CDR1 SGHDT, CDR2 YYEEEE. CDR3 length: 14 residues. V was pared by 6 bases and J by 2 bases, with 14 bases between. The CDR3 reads CASTHWGINTEAFF. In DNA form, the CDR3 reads TGTGCCAGCACACACTGGGGTATTAACACTGAAGCTTTCTTT.